This TCR beta chain originates from a study of T cell responses to AZD1222 COVID-19 vaccine. Study-wide context: It was second doses at about 4 or about 12 weeks that were pooled. Study conclusions and caveats: The sample set comprised mostly white British donors with more females, and clonal diversity was possibly underestimated.

As to this clone: What it recognizes is unknown.

Sequencing was performed with immunoSEQ multiplex PCR; in TCRdb, only in-frame clones are kept and a portion is missing. The table has about 120,000 clones, around 90% seen once. Source: peripheral blood, taken on day 0 of AZD1222 vaccination. The TCR sequence derives from an adult in good health.

The CDR3 DNA sequence: TGTGCCAGCTCACGGACGACTAGCGGGAGGAGCACAGATACGCAGTATTTT. Translating gives CASSRTTSGRSTDTQYF. The chain uses TRBV18 and TRBJ2-3; 13 bases fit TRBD2. Per the germline V gene, CDR1 is KGHSH and CDR2 is LQKENI. Losses at the gene ends were 4 bases for V and 0 bases for J; bases not matched to a gene: 4. This CDR3 comprises 17 residues.